This T cell receptor beta chain comes out of a study of T cell responses to AZD1222 COVID-19 vaccine. The protocol was immunoSEQ multiplex PCR, while the TCRdb copy is restricted to in-frame clones and leaves out a portion. Among 80,000 or so clones, about 92% were seen once, and the ten largest hold roughly 5%. From germline, CDR1 is KGHSH and CDR2 LQKENI. Trimming removed 3 bases from V and 4 bases from J; junction bases left unmatched: 12. CDR3 length: 17 amino acids. The source of this sequence is an adult who received the AZD1222 COVID-19 vaccine. The sequencing used peripheral blood, collected 28 days after the second AZD1222 dose. V usage is TRBV18 and J usage is TRBJ1-1, with 9 positions matching TRBD1. The CDR3 reads CASSPGTGIVGGTEAFF. The CDR3 nucleotides read TGTGCCAGCTCACCCGGGACAGGGATCGTTGGTGGCACTGAAGCTTTCTTT.